These 24 T cell receptor beta chains came from one sample sequenced in a study of vaccination and CD4 T cells after COVID-19. These TCRs' antigens remain unknown. The treatment denotes: approximately nine-day PBMC culture with coronavirus spike peptide pools or control peptides (ViraFEST assay). Sequencing of DNA taken from cultured CD4+ T cells relied on the Oncomine TCR Beta short-read assay. TCRdb passed the PCR reads through MiXCR, listing each CDR3 protein once. This table holds about 16,000 distinct CDR3 sequences, roughly 50% found once. Sequencing was performed on CD4+ T cells from blood, cultured in vitro. The receptor set was obtained from a human donor who had recovered from COVID-19.

The chain links TRBV6-1 to TRBJ1-4; 11 bases fit TRBD1. V lost 3 bases, J lost 10 bases, and 4 bases stayed unmatched. This CDR3 is built from 14 residues. The germline CDR1 and CDR2 sequences are MNHNS and SASEGT. CDR3 in amino acids: CASSDRTGGRKLFF. The CDR3 bases are TGTGCCAGCAGTGACCGGACAGGGGGCCGAAAACTGTTTTTT.

This chain links TRBV6-1 with TRBJ2-2; the D is unclear. CDR1 and CDR2 from the germline V gene are MNHNS and SASEGT. The CDR3 has 15 residues. V lost 6 bases and J lost 3, with 14 bases in between. The CDR3 spells CASSSGSVYTGELFF. CDR3 sequence (DNA): TGTGCCAGCAGCTCCGGCTCGGTTTACACCGGGGAGCTGTTTTTT.

The rearrangement joins TRBV10-3 to TRBJ2-2; D might be TRBD2 (5 bases). Germline V CDR1 and CDR2: ENHRY, SYGVKD. This CDR3 is built from 15 residues. The V gene lost 3 bases and the J gene lost 5 bases, with 13 bases spanning the gap. The CDR3 DNA follows: TGTGCCATCAGTGAACTCGGTCCGGGGACCGGGGAGCTGTTTTTT. This translates into CAISELGPGTGELFF.

The chain combines TRBV6-1 with TRBJ2-3; D perhaps matches TRBD1 (6 bases). Per germline, CDR1 MNHNS and CDR2 SASEGT. Trimming removed 6 bases from V and 1 base from J, with 17 bases in between. This CDR3 has 16 residues. The CDR3, as DNA: TGTGCCAGCAGGAAGGGGGAGTATTGGGGCACAGATACGCAGTATTTT. Protein product: CASRKGEYWGTDTQYF.

CDR3 DNA: TGTGCCAGCAGAGACCGGGACAGCTATGGCTACACCTTC. Amino acids: CASRDRDSYGYTF. V is TRBV5-4 and J is TRBJ1-2; 7 bases fit TRBD1. With 5 bases clipped from V and 4 bases from J, the junction kept 5 bases outside the gene matches. Germline-derived CDR1 and CDR2 are SGHNT and YYREEE (reference sequence). This CDR3 comprises 13 residues.

The sample holds a few counts of this clonotype. V gene TRBV24-1 combines with J gene TRBJ2-3; D possibly corresponds to TRBD2 (5 bases). V shed 3 bases and J shed 1 base, with 10 bases lying between them. The germline CDR1 and CDR2 sequences are KGHDR and SFDVKD. The CDR3 sequence is 15 residues long. The DNA of the CDR3 is TGTGCCACCAGTGATCGTGACGGGGGCACAGATACGCAGTATTTT. Residues: CATSDRDGGTDTQYF.

The J gene is TRBJ2-7, the V gene TRBV18; possibly TRBD1 or TRBD2 for D (5 bases each). The CDR3 loop spans 14 amino acids. V was trimmed by 4 bases and J by 2 bases, leaving 12 bases between them. Germline CDR1 KGHSH, CDR2 LQKENI. This CDR3 reads CASSRGTQTYEQYF. The CDR3 DNA is TGTGCCAGCTCACGGGGGACGCAGACCTACGAGCAGTACTTC. Using reference TRBV18 and TRBJ2-7 for the parts outside the CDR3, the full variable domain is NAGVMQNPRHLVRRRGQEARLRCSPMKGHSHVYWYRQLPEEGLKFMVYLQKENIIDESGMPKERFSAEFPKEGPSILRIQQVVRGDSAAYFCASSRGTQTYEQYFGPGTRLTVT.

DNA for the CDR3: TGTGCCAGCAGTTACGGGACAGGGGGCCCCTACAATGAGCAGTTCTTC. Translation gives CASSYGTGGPYNEQFF. This chain links TRBV6-2 or TRBV6-3 with TRBJ2-1, with 12 bases that match TRBD1. The CDR3 runs 16 residues. Germline values: CDR1 MNHEY, CDR2 SVGEGT. V gave up 2 bases and J gave up 2 bases; unmatched junction bases: 1.

The chain has TRBV7-9 and TRBJ2-7; D may match TRBD1 or TRBD2 (5 bases each). Germline V CDR1 and CDR2: SEHNR, FQNEAQ (reference sequence). Trimming took off 0 bases at V and 0 bases at J, with 6 bases between the two ends. CDR3 length: 14 residues. The CDR3 nucleotides are TGTGCCAGCAGCTTAGCGGGGACCTCCTACGAGCAGTACTTC. It codes for CASSLAGTSYEQYF.

The rearrangement links TRBV9 to TRBJ1-4, with D perhaps matching TRBD1 (6 bases). Looked up from germline, CDR1 is SGDLS and CDR2 is YYNGEE. The CDR3 runs to 13 residues. V was shortened by 4 bases and J by 11 bases, with 15 bases between the two germline ends. The DNA of the CDR3 is TGTGCCAGCAGCTCCGGGACATTCGGGAAACTGTTTTTT. Translating it yields CASSSGTFGKLFF.

This clonotype occurred a few times. The V call is TRBV2, the J call TRBJ2-7; a possible D gene is TRBD1 (5 bases). Germline V gene sequence: CDR1 SNHLY, CDR2 FYNNEI. Between the trimmed V and J ends, which lost 5 bases and 0 bases, there was a span of 11 bases. The CDR3 is 14 amino acids. CDR3 in amino acids: CASSYRLGSYEQYF. As DNA, the CDR3 is TGTGCCAGCAGTTACAGGCTCGGCTCCTACGAGCAGTACTTC.

V gene TRBV20-1 combines with J gene TRBJ1-1; D gene ambiguous. In germline, CDR1 is DFQATT, CDR2 SNEGSKA (reference sequence). V dropped 0 bases and J dropped 0 bases, with 5 bases sitting between them. The length of the CDR3 is 13 residues. CDR3 bases: TGCAGTGCTAGAGACAGGATGAACACTGAAGCTTTCTTT. As protein: CSARDRMNTEAFF.

This chain joins TRBV20-1 and TRBJ2-1; a weak D match, TRBD2 (6 bases). The germline V and J ends were trimmed by 4 bases and 1 base, with 14 bases remaining between them. Germline CDR1 is DFQATT and CDR2 is SNEGSKA (reference sequence). The length of the CDR3 is 15 residues. The DNA of the CDR3 is TGCAGTGCTATCCCAGCGGGTTGGTCCTACAATGAGCAGTTCTTC. Translating gives CSAIPAGWSYNEQFF.

The chain carries TRBV6-1 and TRBJ1-2, with D uncertain. V was pared by 4 bases and J by 6 bases, with 12 bases between. This CDR3 has 13 residues. Germline V gene data show CDR1 as MNHNS and CDR2 as SASEGT. The CDR3 is CASSVDATDGYTF. CDR3 nucleotide sequence: TGTGCCAGCAGTGTTGACGCTACGGATGGCTACACCTTC.

This chain connects TRBV7-2 to TRBJ2-3, with 10 nucleotides matching TRBD2. CDR1 is SGHTA, CDR2 FQGNSA, per germline. The V and J ends lost 1 base and 1 base, in that order; junction bases with no gene match: 5. This CDR3 has 17 residues. The CDR3 nucleotides read TGTGCCAGCAGCTTAGATAGAGCGGGAGGGGGCACAGATACGCAGTATTTT. Residues: CASSLDRAGGGTDTQYF.

In regard to this clonotype: A read error may account for a junction end that differs from germline. The V gene is TRBV5-4, the J gene TRBJ1-1; D remains unclear. CDR1 is SGHNT and CDR2 is YYREEE in the germline V gene (reference sequence). The CDR3 contains 12 residues. The DNA for the CDR3 is TGTGCCGGCAGCTTGGAGGTGGGTGAAGCTTTCTTT. This gives the protein CAGSLEVGEAFF.

The chain joins TRBV6-1 to TRBJ2-7; TRBD1 or TRBD2 may be the D gene (5 bases each). This CDR3 contains 15 residues. V was cut by 5 bases and J by 2 bases, with 16 bases left in between. Germline V gene sequence: CDR1 MNHNS, CDR2 SASEGT. The CDR3 region has the DNA TGTGCCAGCAGTCATCGGGATAGGGGTCCCTACGAGCAGTACTTC. Residues: CASSHRDRGPYEQYF.

J is TRBJ2-3 and V is TRBV6-1, with TRBD1 as a possible D gene (6 bases). CDR3 length equals 14 residues. Germline CDR1 is MNHNS and CDR2 is SASEGT. Between the trimmed V and J ends, which lost 3 bases and 4 bases, there was a span of 11 bases. The CDR3 region has the DNA TGTGCCAGCAGTGAGCAGGGGCGAGCAGATACGCAGTATTTT. Translated, it gives CASSEQGRADTQYF.

The chain carries TRBV19 and TRBJ2-5; possibly TRBD1 or TRBD2 for D (5 bases each). Looked up from germline, CDR1 is LNHDA and CDR2 is SQIVND (reference sequence). Trimming removed 8 bases from V and 5 bases from J, with 18 bases in between. This CDR3 spans 14 amino acids. The CDR3 DNA is TGTGCCAGTTCCCCCTTTGTCGAGGGGGAGACCCAGTACTTC. The encoded protein is CASSPFVEGETQYF.

V and J are TRBV4-3 and TRBJ2-3, with 7 bases matching TRBD1. The ends lost 1 base at V and 3 bases at J; junction bases unmatched: 7. CDR1 and CDR2 from the germline V gene are LGHNA and YSLEER. The CDR3 covers 16 residues. The CDR3 sequence: CASSQVEGARTDTQYF. CDR3 in DNA: TGCGCCAGCAGCCAAGTCGAGGGGGCGAGGACAGATACGCAGTATTTT.

This clonotype was observed a few times. The chain has TRBV7-2 and TRBJ1-2; TRBD1 aligns across 7 bases. Germline assignment: CDR1 SGHTA and CDR2 FQGNSA. The V and J ends lost 7 bases and 10 bases, in that order; junction bases with no gene match: 9. The CDR3 is 12 amino acids. The CDR3 loop is CASTEQGRTYTF. In DNA form, the CDR3 reads TGTGCCAGCACCGAACAGGGGCGGACCTACACCTTC.

The chain recombines TRBV4-3 with TRBJ1-6, with no clear D. The V gene lost 0 bases and the J gene lost 8 bases, with 8 bases spanning the gap. The V gene's germline CDR1 is LGHNA and CDR2 YSLEER. CDR3 length: 14 residues. The CDR3 protein is CASSQEGNHSPLHF. The CDR3 nucleotides are TGCGCCAGCAGCCAAGAAGGAAACCATTCACCCCTCCACTTT.

The rearrangement links TRBV7-9 to TRBJ2-5, with 8 positions matching TRBD2. The germline gives CDR1 SEHNR, CDR2 FQNEAQ (reference sequence). V lost 5 bases, J lost 3 bases, and 8 bases stayed unmatched. CDR3 length: 15 amino acids. The CDR3: CASSPRGGDEETQYF. The CDR3 nucleotides read TGTGCCAGCAGCCCCCGGGGGGGGGACGAAGAGACCCAGTACTTC.

This clonotype appeared a few times. This chain links TRBV19 with TRBJ2-1; 9 bases are a match to TRBD1. Germline CDR1 LNHDA, CDR2 SQIVND (reference sequence). V lost 6 bases and J lost 5; bases outside the gene matches: 5. The length of the CDR3 is 14 residues. As DNA, the CDR3 is TGTGCCAGTAGCGCGTGGGACAGGGACAATGAGCAGTTCTTC. Protein: CASSAWDRDNEQFF. The variable domain in full, with the rest retrieved from reference TRBV19 and TRBJ2-1, is DGGITQSPKYLFRKEGQNVTLSCEQNLNHDAMYWYRQDPGQGLRLIYYSQIVNDFQKGDIAEGYSVSREKKESFPLTVTSAQKNPTAFYLCASSAWDRDNEQFFGPGTRLTVL.